The 18 T cell receptor beta chains below come from one sample, sequenced in a study of graft-versus-host responses after intestinal transplantation. Repertoires were generated with immunoSEQ multiplex PCR, while TCRdb's copy carries only in-frame clones and drops some. The table has under 100,000 clones, roughly 80% seen once; the top ten hold approximately 0.78%. Their cognate antigens are unknown. Sequenced material: unstimulated CD4+ T cells sorted from spleen or lymph node cells, taken before intestinal transplant. The receptors were sampled from a human donor who received an intestinal transplant.

The chain joins TRBV6-5 to TRBJ2-7; the match to TRBD1 covers 11 bases. V shed 2 bases and J 0 bases; nucleotides not matched to a gene: 3. The CDR3 contains 16 residues. Germline V gene sequence: CDR1 MNHEY, CDR2 SVGAGI. This CDR3 reads CASSYRDRGSSYEQYF. The CDR3 DNA is TGTGCCAGCAGTTACAGGGACAGGGGGAGCTCCTACGAGCAGTACTTC.

V is TRBV5-1 and J is TRBJ2-1, with 9 positions matching TRBD2. With 3 bases clipped from V and 12 bases from J, the junction kept 13 bases outside the gene matches. Germline CDR1 is SGHRS and CDR2 is YFSETQ. CDR3 length: 15 residues. The CDR3 DNA sequence: TGCGCCAGCAGCTCGGATTCTAGCGGGACCCTCGGGCAGTTCTTC. Its translation: CASSSDSSGTLGQFF.

This clone occurred once. The genes are TRBV29-1 and TRBJ2-2; TRBD2 matches at 7 bases. Unmatched junction bases numbered 6, after V lost 3 bases and J lost 2 bases. The CDR3 runs to 15 residues. Germline V lookup: CDR1 SQVTM, CDR2 ANQGSEA. CDR3 sequence (DNA): TGCAGCGTTGACCACGCGGGGGATAACACCGGGGAGCTGTTTTTT. Its translation is CSVDHAGDNTGELFF.

The chain has TRBV6-5 and TRBJ2-1; weak D call: TRBD1 (5 bases). The length of the CDR3 is 13 residues. Germline V CDR1 and CDR2: MNHEY, SVGAGI. The V gene lost 6 bases and the J gene lost 6 bases, with 12 bases spanning the gap. The CDR3 loop is CASSPTGFNEQFF. The CDR3 coding sequence is TGTGCCAGCAGCCCTACAGGTTTCAATGAGCAGTTCTTC.

V is TRBV4-1 and J is TRBJ2-7, with 12 nucleotides matching TRBD2. V trimming: 4 bases; J trimming: 2 bases; junction bases outside the gene matches: 3. CDR1 is MGHRA and CDR2 is YSYEKL in the germline V gene. The CDR3 extends over 15 amino acids. The CDR3 region has the DNA TGCGCCAGCAGCCCCCCTAGCGGGAGGGCCTACGAGCAGTACTTC. Protein sequence: CASSPPSGRAYEQYF.

This chain uses TRBV15 with TRBJ2-7, with D uncertain. CDR1 is LNHNV, CDR2 YYDKDF, per germline (reference sequence). The length of the CDR3 is 13 residues. Trimming took 1 base from V and 3 from J, leaving 7 bases between them. CDR3 region: CATSRGANYEQYF. CDR3 bases: TGTGCCACCAGCAGAGGGGCGAACTACGAGCAGTACTTC.

This chain's CDR3 is CASSLRLAGSYEQYF. CDR3 in DNA: TGTGCCAGCAGCTTAAGGTTAGCGGGAAGTTACGAGCAGTACTTC. The chain uses TRBV7-9 and TRBJ2-7; 8 bases are a match to TRBD2. Germline V gene sequence: CDR1 SEHNR, CDR2 FQNEAQ (reference sequence). J lost 4 bases, V lost 2 bases, and 7 bases had no gene match. The CDR3 sequence is 15 residues long.

A word on this clone: This sample includes further DNA sequences coding for the same CDR3. The rearrangement joins TRBV9 to TRBJ1-1, with 11 bases that match TRBD1. Germline V gene sequence: CDR1 SGDLS, CDR2 YYNGEE. V dropped 7 bases and J dropped 4; count of bases not matched to a gene: 3. The CDR3 runs to 13 residues. The CDR3 spells CASSGTGGTEAFF. Written as DNA, the CDR3 is TGTGCCAGCTCCGGGACAGGGGGCACTGAAGCTTTCTTT. Full variable domain (outside the CDR3, taken from reference TRBV9 and TRBJ1-1): DSGVTQTPKHLITATGQRVTLRCSPRSGDLSVYWYQQSLDQGLQFLIQYYNGEERAKGNILERFSAQQFPDLHSELNLSSLELGDSALYFCASSGTGGTEAFFGQGTRLTVV.

The chain employs TRBV5-1 and TRBJ2-2; 8 bases are shared with TRBD2. The ends lost 2 bases at V and 7 bases at J; junction bases unmatched: 13. The CDR3 is made up of 17 amino acids. Germline V gene sequence: CDR1 SGHRS, CDR2 YFSETQ. Written as DNA, the CDR3 is TGCGCCAGCAGCTTCCCCCTCCGGGGGGGTGGCGTCGGGGAGCTGTTTTTT. As protein: CASSFPLRGGGVGELFF.

The V and J genes are TRBV2 and TRBJ1-5; D gene unclear. Germline loops: CDR1 SNHLY, CDR2 FYNNEI. Trimming left V 7 bases short and J 0 bases short, with 10 bases between. The CDR3 has 14 residues. CDR3 sequence reads: CASTRYDSNQPQHF. The CDR3 region has the DNA TGTGCCAGCACGCGGTACGATAGCAATCAGCCCCAGCATTTT.

In this sample, this clone turned up a few times. The chain employs TRBV6-1 and TRBJ2-5; D is possibly TRBD2 (6 bases). Germline-derived CDR1 and CDR2 are MNHNS and SASEGT. Trimming cost V 5 bases and J 4 bases, with 14 bases left between them. The CDR3 runs 14 residues. The CDR3 DNA follows: TGTGCCAGCAGTTTTTTAGCGGACGGAGAGACCCAGTACTTC. The encoded protein is CASSFLADGETQYF.

V is TRBV5-1 and J is TRBJ2-1; possible D gene TRBD1, 5 bases. The V end lost 3 bases, the J end lost 6 bases, and 19 bases lay between the germline ends. There are 16 residues in the CDR3. Germline V gene data show CDR1 as SGHRS and CDR2 as YFSETQ. CDR3 amino acids: CASSSFGRAQGNEQFF. CDR3 nucleotides: TGCGCCAGCAGCTCATTTGGCAGGGCCCAGGGCAATGAGCAGTTCTTC.

This sequence joins TRBV6-7 and TRBJ2-1; TRBD2 aligns across 9 bases. TRBV6-7 is treated as an ORF (open reading frame) with a function not yet certain. This CDR3 comprises 14 residues. After removal of 4 bases from V and 10 bases from J, the junction contained 8 bases not matched to a gene. The CDR3 sequence: CASSCSGRIREQFF. The CDR3 DNA sequence: TGTGCCAGCAGTTGTAGCGGGAGAATTAGGGAGCAGTTCTTC.

V usage is TRBV5-4 and J usage is TRBJ2-7; D remains ambiguous. The CDR3 spans 11 residues. Trimming removed 1 base from V and 8 bases from J, with 7 bases in between. The V gene's germline CDR1 is SGHNT and CDR2 YYREEE (reference sequence). In DNA form, the CDR3 reads TGTGCCAGCAGCTTGCGTGGCAAGCAGTACTTC. The encoded protein is CASSLRGKQYF.

The chain couples TRBV5-5 to TRBJ2-7, with 8 bases fitting TRBD1. Germline CDR1 and CDR2: SGHKS and YYEKEE (reference sequence). The CDR3 totals 15 residues. Trimming cost V 2 bases and J 3 bases; bases outside gene matches: 7. The DNA for the CDR3 is TGTGCCAGCAGCTTCTCAGGGGGCTGGAGCTACGAGCAGTACTTC. Translation gives CASSFSGGWSYEQYF.

This sequence joins TRBV6-1 and TRBJ1-5; D is undetermined. Germline values: CDR1 MNHNS, CDR2 SASEGT. The CDR3 contains 14 residues. The V end was cut by 7 bases, the J end by 6 bases, with 16 bases between. CDR3: CASTLGRDAQPQHF. Here the CDR3 DNA reads TGTGCCAGCACTCTGGGGAGGGATGCTCAGCCCCAGCATTTT.

This chain connects TRBV2 to TRBJ2-5; 9 positions agree with TRBD2. Germline V gene lookup returns CDR1 SNHLY and CDR2 FYNNEI. V shed 4 bases and J 2 bases; nucleotides not matched to a gene: 5. CDR3 length equals 15 residues. The CDR3: CASSALTSGQETQYF. CDR3 nucleotide sequence: TGTGCCAGCAGTGCCCTGACTAGCGGACAAGAGACCCAGTACTTC.

This clone was picked up one time. This chain links TRBV19 with TRBJ1-2, with 12 bases identical to TRBD1. The germline CDR1 and CDR2 sequences are LNHDA and SQIVND (reference sequence). V was pared by 5 bases and J by 12 bases, with 10 bases of the junction left unmatched. The CDR3 is made up of 14 amino acids. The CDR3 sequence is CASSLPGQGARNTF. CDR3 sequence (DNA): TGTGCCAGTAGTCTCCCGGGACAGGGGGCGAGAAACACCTTC.